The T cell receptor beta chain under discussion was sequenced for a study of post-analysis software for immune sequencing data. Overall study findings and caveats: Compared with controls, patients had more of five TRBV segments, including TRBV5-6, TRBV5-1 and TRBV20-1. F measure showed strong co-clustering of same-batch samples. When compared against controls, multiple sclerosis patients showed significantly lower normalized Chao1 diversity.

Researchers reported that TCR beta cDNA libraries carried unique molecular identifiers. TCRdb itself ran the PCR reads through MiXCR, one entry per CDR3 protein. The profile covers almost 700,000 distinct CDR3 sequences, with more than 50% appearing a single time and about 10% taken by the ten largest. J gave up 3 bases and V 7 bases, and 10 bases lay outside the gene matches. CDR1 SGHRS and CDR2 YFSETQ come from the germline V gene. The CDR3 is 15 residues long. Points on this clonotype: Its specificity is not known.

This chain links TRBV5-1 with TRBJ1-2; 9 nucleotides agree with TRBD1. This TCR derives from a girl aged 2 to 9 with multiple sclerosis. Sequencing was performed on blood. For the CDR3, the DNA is TGCGCCAGCGCAACCGGGACAGGGCAGGACTATGGCTACACCTTC. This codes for CASATGTGQDYGYTF.